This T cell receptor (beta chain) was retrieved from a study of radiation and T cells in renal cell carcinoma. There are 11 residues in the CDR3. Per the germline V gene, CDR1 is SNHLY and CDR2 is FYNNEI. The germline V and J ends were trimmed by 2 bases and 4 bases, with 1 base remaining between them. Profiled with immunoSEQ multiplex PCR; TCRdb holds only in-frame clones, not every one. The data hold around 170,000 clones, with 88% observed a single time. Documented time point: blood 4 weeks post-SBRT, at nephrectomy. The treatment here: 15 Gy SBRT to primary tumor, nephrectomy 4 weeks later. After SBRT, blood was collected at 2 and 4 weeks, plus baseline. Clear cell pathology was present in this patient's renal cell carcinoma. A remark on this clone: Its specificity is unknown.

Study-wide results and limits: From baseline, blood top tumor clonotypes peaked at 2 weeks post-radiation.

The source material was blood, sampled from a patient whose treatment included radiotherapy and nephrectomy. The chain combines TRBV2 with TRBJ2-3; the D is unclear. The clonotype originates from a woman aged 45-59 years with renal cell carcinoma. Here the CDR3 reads CASSEPDTQYF. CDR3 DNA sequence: TGTGCCAGCAGTGAACCAGATACGCAGTATTTT.